Below are 24 T cell receptor beta chains sequenced from a single sample in a study of T cell repertoires in cytomegalovirus infection. MiXCR, run by TCRdb on the reads, gives a single entry per CDR3 protein. Among about 490,000 distinct CDR3 sequences listed, about 15% were seen once. Sequencing was performed on CD8+ T cells from PBMCs. These receptors all come from a human donor in good health (CMV status not recorded). Some clones in this sample may be carry-over from other donors' samples.

In its sample, this clonotype was seen many times. The chain is built from TRBV5-6 and TRBJ2-7; 10 bases match TRBD1. This CDR3 region has 16 residues. The trim removed 2 bases at V and 2 bases at J, leaving 7 bases unmatched. The germline V gene has CDR1 SGHDT and CDR2 YYEEEE. CDR3 nucleotides: TGTGCCAGCAGCTTAGGAACGGGACAGGGGCCCTACGAGCAGTACTTC. The encoded protein is CASSLGTGQGPYEQYF.

In its sample, this clonotype was seen a few times. V usage is TRBV11-2 and J usage is TRBJ2-7; weak D call: TRBD2 (5 bases). V was shortened by 0 bases and J by 0 bases, with 15 bases between the two germline ends. This CDR3 comprises 17 residues. Germline assignment: CDR1 SGHAT and CDR2 FQNNGV. DNA for the CDR3: TGTGCCAGCAGCTTAGAGTCGGTCTCTAGCACCTCCTACGAGCAGTACTTC. Amino acids: CASSLESVSSTSYEQYF.

This clonotype has just a few counts. The chain carries TRBV20-1 and TRBJ2-7; TRBD2 is a possible D gene (6 bases). The germline V gene encodes CDR1 DFQATT and CDR2 SNEGSKA (reference sequence). CDR3 length: 13 residues. V was trimmed by 6 bases and J by 0 bases, leaving 12 bases between them. CDR3 bases: TGCAGTGCGTTGGCGGGAAGCTCCTACGAGCAGTACTTC. Protein: CSALAGSSYEQYF.

V gene TRBV15 combines with J gene TRBJ2-7; TRBD1 agrees at 9 bases. The CDR3 spans 15 residues. J gave up 4 bases and V 5 bases, and 9 bases lay outside the gene matches. CDR1 LNHNV and CDR2 YYDKDF come from the germline V gene (reference sequence). The CDR3 DNA sequence: TGTGCCACCAGCCAGGACAGGGGCCAATCGTACGAGCAGTACTTC. This gives the protein CATSQDRGQSYEQYF.

The chain combines TRBV30 with TRBJ2-3, with 7 positions matching TRBD2. The CDR3 sequence is 14 residues long. With V trimmed by 0 bases and J by 5 bases, 5 bases remained unmatched. Germline V CDR1 and CDR2: GTSNPN, SVGIG (reference sequence). The CDR3 DNA reads TGTGCCTGGAGTGTACTGGGAGGGAAAGATACGCAGTATTTT. Translating it yields CAWSVLGGKDTQYF.

The rearrangement links TRBV27 to TRBJ2-6; D is ambiguous. Germline V gene lookup returns CDR1 MNHEY and CDR2 SMNVEV (reference sequence). With 5 bases removed from V and 4 bases from J, the gap between germline ends came to 15 bases. This CDR3 spans 16 amino acids. The CDR3 sequence: CASSPSPTGGANVLTF. The DNA for the CDR3 is TGTGCCAGCAGTCCCTCTCCCACCGGGGGGGCCAACGTCCTGACTTTC.

This clonotype was observed at least ten times. The V and J genes are TRBV7-8 and TRBJ2-5; tentatively, D is TRBD1 (6 bases). Germline V gene sequence: CDR1 SGHVS, CDR2 FQNEAQ. The CDR3 extends over 16 amino acids. The V and J ends lost 5 bases and 6 bases respectively, with 22 bases between them. The CDR3 nucleotides read TGTGCCAGCAGCACCACCCGGGACACCCGGGGCAAGACCCAGTACTTC. Translated, it gives CASSTTRDTRGKTQYF.

This clonotype was seen once. J is TRBJ2-7 and V is TRBV5-5; 9 positions agree with TRBD1. Germline V gives CDR1 SGHKS, CDR2 YYEKEE (reference sequence). The CDR3 covers 14 residues. Losses at the gene ends were 5 bases for V and 6 bases for J; bases not matched to a gene: 9. The DNA of the CDR3 is TGTGCCAGCAGAGCGGAACAGGGGGCGCGCGAGCAGTACTTC. As protein: CASRAEQGAREQYF.

This clonotype was seen at least ten times. The V gene is TRBV7-9, the J gene TRBJ1-1; tentatively, D is TRBD1 (5 bases). The V gene's germline CDR1 is SEHNR and CDR2 FQNEAQ (reference sequence). The CDR3 is 12 residues long. The V end lost 1 base, the J end lost 8 bases, and 8 bases lay between the germline ends. The CDR3 loop reads CASSLGGGEAFF. For the CDR3, the DNA is TGTGCCAGCAGCTTAGGCGGGGGAGAAGCTTTCTTT.

Many counts were recorded for this clonotype. This chain connects TRBV29-1 to TRBJ2-1; tentatively, D is TRBD2 (5 bases). V lost 0 bases to trimming and J lost 6 bases, with 21 bases between them. CDR1 is SQVTM and CDR2 is ANQGSEA in the germline V gene. This CDR3 region has 17 residues. For the CDR3, the DNA is TGCAGCGTTGAAGATTTTATCGCCGGGGAGTTGGGCAATGAGCAGTTCTTC. Translated, it gives CSVEDFIAGELGNEQFF.

This clonotype was observed a handful of times. V and J are TRBV29-1 and TRBJ2-2; TRBD1 is a possible D gene (5 bases). The CDR3 loop spans 13 amino acids. Germline CDR1 is SQVTM and CDR2 is ANQGSEA. Between the trimmed V and J ends, which lost 6 bases and 1 base, there was a span of 9 bases. In nucleotides, the CDR3 is TGCAGCGTCTGGGGCTTGAACACCGGGGAGCTGTTTTTT. Protein: CSVWGLNTGELFF.

Ten or more counts support this clonotype. The gene calls are TRBV11-2 and TRBJ1-2; D gene ambiguous. The germline V and J ends were trimmed by 2 bases and 6 bases, with 10 bases remaining between them. Germline assignment: CDR1 SGHAT and CDR2 FQNNGV. This CDR3 spans 13 amino acids. The CDR3, as DNA: TGTGCCAGCAGCTTAAAGCTGTGGAATGGCTACACCTTC. It yields the protein CASSLKLWNGYTF.

In this sample, this clonotype turned up many times. Here the CDR3 reads CASSLRDRVTGNTIYF. In DNA, the CDR3 is TGTGCCAGCAGTTTGCGGGACAGGGTGACTGGAAACACCATATATTTT. This chain connects TRBV12-3 or TRBV12-4 to TRBJ1-3; 9 bases fit TRBD1. This CDR3 comprises 16 residues. The V segment lost 3 bases and the J segment 2 bases; nucleotides outside the gene matches: 5.

This clonotype appeared a single time. V and J are TRBV9 and TRBJ2-7, with TRBD2 matching 12 bases. With V trimmed by 3 bases and J by 3 bases, 4 bases remained unmatched. Germline CDR1 reads SGDLS; CDR2 reads YYNGEE. The CDR3 totals 15 residues. CDR3 residues: CASSATSGRFYEQYF. The CDR3 DNA reads TGTGCCAGCAGCGCGACTAGCGGGAGATTCTACGAGCAGTACTTC.

Comments on this clonotype: Given a much more abundant clone one base away, this may be a read error. The chain has TRBV5-4 and TRBJ2-4, with D uncertain. CDR1 is SGHNT, CDR2 YYREEE, per germline (reference sequence). Trimming pared 3 bases from V and 5 bases from J, leaving 6 bases between. The CDR3 extends over 12 amino acids. CDR3 sequence: CASSSNENIQYF. The CDR3 bases are TGTGCCAGCAGCTCAAACGAAAACATTCAGTACTTC.

V usage is TRBV6-5 and J usage is TRBJ2-4; D tentatively reads TRBD1 or TRBD2 (5 bases each). V was cut by 8 bases and J by 7 bases, with 12 bases left in between. CDR1 MNHEY and CDR2 SVGAGI come from the germline V gene. CDR3 length: 12 amino acids. As DNA, the CDR3 is TGTGCCAGCGGGCCAGGGAGTAACATTCAGTACTTC. Encoded protein: CASGPGSNIQYF.

This clonotype was observed at least ten times. The chain carries TRBV7-9 and TRBJ1-1; the D is unclear. This CDR3 is built from 14 residues. Trimming removed 6 bases at V and 0 bases at J, with 11 bases between. Germline V gene lookup returns CDR1 SEHNR and CDR2 FQNEAQ (reference sequence). The CDR3 region has the DNA TGTGCCAGCAGGGCAGTAAATTTGAACACTGAAGCTTTCTTT. It encodes CASRAVNLNTEAFF.

CDR3 region: CSARPLDSSYEQYF. CDR3 DNA: TGCAGTGCGAGACCCCTGGACAGCTCCTACGAGCAGTACTTC. V is TRBV20-1 and J is TRBJ2-7, with D perhaps matching TRBD1 (6 bases). The CDR3 runs to 14 residues. Per germline, CDR1 DFQATT and CDR2 SNEGSKA (reference sequence). V was pared by 6 bases and J by 0 bases, with 15 bases between.

This clonotype came up many times. The gene calls are TRBV4-1 and TRBJ2-1; TRBD1 aligns across 9 bases. J lost 13 bases, V lost 0 bases, and 10 bases had no gene match. CDR3 length: 15 residues. The germline V gene has CDR1 MGHRA and CDR2 YSYEKL. The CDR3 DNA is TGCGCCAGCAGCCAAGATGTAGGGACAGGGTTTGGTCAGTTCTTC. Amino acid sequence: CASSQDVGTGFGQFF.

For this clonotype: A much larger clone lies one base from this, so it may be a read error. CDR3 protein: CASSWDRGYDTEAFF. In DNA form, the CDR3 reads TGTGCCAGCAGTTGGGACAGGGGATACGACACTGAAGCTTTCTTT. The V call is TRBV28, the J call TRBJ1-1; the match to TRBD1 covers 10 bases. This CDR3 is 15 amino acids long. The germline V gene has CDR1 MDHEN and CDR2 SYDVKM. The ends lost 4 bases at V and 3 bases at J; junction bases unmatched: 5.

The chain is built from TRBV12-5 and TRBJ2-7, with D perhaps being TRBD1 or TRBD2 (5 bases each). Trimming removed 7 bases from V and 2 bases from J, with 12 bases in between. The CDR3 loop spans 13 amino acids. In germline, CDR1 is LGHNT, CDR2 FRNRAP. CDR3 bases: TGTGCTAGTGACCGGGACGGCACCTACGAGCAGTACTTC. This codes for CASDRDGTYEQYF.

This clonotype was seen at least ten times. The chain is built from TRBV19 and TRBJ2-1, with no clear D. Germline V gene lookup returns CDR1 LNHDA and CDR2 SQIVND (reference sequence). This CDR3 is 16 amino acids long. V was pared by 1 base and J by 0 bases, with 10 bases between. This chain's CDR3 is CASSIGASASYNEQFF. The CDR3 DNA sequence: TGTGCCAGTAGTATAGGAGCCTCTGCCTCCTACAATGAGCAGTTCTTC.

The V and J genes are TRBV27 and TRBJ2-2; no firm D call. Germline-derived CDR1 and CDR2 are MNHEY and SMNVEV (reference sequence). This CDR3 comprises 15 residues. Trimming cost V 3 bases and J 0 bases, with 8 bases left between them. The CDR3 DNA follows: TGTGCCAGCAGTTTCTCTGACGCGAACACCGGGGAGCTGTTTTTT. The encoded protein is CASSFSDANTGELFF.

This clonotype appeared many times. This rearrangement joins TRBV7-9 to TRBJ1-3; D gene ambiguous. The CDR3 runs to 13 residues. Germline V lookup: CDR1 SEHNR, CDR2 FQNEAQ (reference sequence). Deletions cut 6 bases from V and 5 bases from J, with 11 bases between. CDR3 protein: CASRSGYRNTIYF. CDR3 in DNA: TGTGCCAGCAGGTCGGGGTATAGAAACACCATATATTTT.